This passage covers 9 T cell receptor beta chains from one sample sequenced in a study of blood T cell repertoires in COVID-19. Some clones are missing from TCRdb's copy, which holds only in-frame ones; the method was immunoSEQ multiplex PCR. This sample has approximately 150,000 clones; around 90% occur once, and the top ten carry over 1.5%. The specimen was peripheral blood. These receptors were collected from a woman aged 55-75 years with acute or convalescent COVID-19.

The chain joins TRBV2 to TRBJ1-5; a weak D match, TRBD1 (6 bases). Trimming pared 6 bases from V and 0 bases from J, leaving 15 bases between. Germline V gives CDR1 SNHLY, CDR2 FYNNEI. The CDR3 totals 16 residues. CDR3 DNA sequence: TGTGCCAGCAGGTACGACAGGATTAATAGCAATCAGCCCCAGCATTTT. This gives the protein CASRYDRINSNQPQHF.

A few counts support this clone. The chain is built from TRBV2 and TRBJ1-5; D unresolved. CDR3 size: 14 residues. Germline assignment: CDR1 SNHLY and CDR2 FYNNEI. Trimming stripped 4 bases from V and 4 bases from J, with 11 bases between. This CDR3 reads CASSVGPGNQPQHF. CDR3 nucleotides: TGTGCCAGCAGTGTCGGGCCGGGGAATCAGCCCCAGCATTTT.

The DNA for the CDR3 is TGTGCCAGCAGCCAATCAGGGGGCGAAATGAACTATGGCTACACCTTC. Translation gives CASSQSGGEMNYGYTF. The chain couples TRBV3-1 (or the pseudogene TRBV3-2) to TRBJ1-2, with 8 bases lining up with TRBD1. J was trimmed by 2 bases and V by 2 bases; bases with no gene match: 7. From germline, CDR1 is LGHDT and CDR2 YNNKEL (reference sequence). CDR3 length: 16 amino acids.

A single count supports this clone. V and J are TRBV2 and TRBJ2-3; no clear D. V dropped 3 bases and J dropped 1 base, with 8 bases sitting between them. Germline lookup yields CDR1 SNHLY and CDR2 FYNNEI. This CDR3 contains 14 residues. The CDR3, as DNA: TGTGCCAGCAGTGAGGTGGCGGGCACAGATACGCAGTATTTT. As protein: CASSEVAGTDTQYF.

The J gene is TRBJ2-2, the V gene TRBV7-3, with D possibly matching TRBD2 (5 bases). Per the germline V gene, CDR1 is SGHTA and CDR2 is FQGTGA. This CDR3 spans 14 amino acids. The CDR3 DNA is TGTGCATCTCGATTGTCGGGAAACACCGGGGAGCTGTTTTTT. Amino acids: CASRLSGNTGELFF.

The chain uses TRBV18 and TRBJ2-3, with D possibly TRBD2 on 6 matching bases. The CDR3 loop spans 15 amino acids. Germline V gene sequence: CDR1 KGHSH, CDR2 LQKENI. V was pared by 5 bases and J by 3 bases, with 15 bases between. CDR3 region: CASSFAEGGTDTQYF. The CDR3 bases are TGTGCCAGCTCATTCGCGGAGGGTGGGACAGATACGCAGTATTTT. The full variable domain, completed using reference TRBV18 and TRBJ2-3, is NAGVMQNPRHLVRRRGQEARLRCSPMKGHSHVYWYRQLPEEGLKFMVYLQKENIIDESGMPKERFSAEFPKEGPSILRIQQVVRGDSAAYFCASSFAEGGTDTQYFGPGTRLTVL.

V is TRBV27 and J is TRBJ2-7, with D maybe TRBD1 (6 bases). This CDR3 spans 14 amino acids. Between the trimmed V and J ends, which lost 6 bases and 2 bases, there was a span of 14 bases. Germline loops: CDR1 MNHEY, CDR2 SMNVEV (reference sequence). CDR3 DNA sequence: TGTGCCAGCAGGACTACCCAGGGGCCCTACGAGCAGTACTTC. As protein: CASRTTQGPYEQYF.

The rearrangement joins TRBV7-6 to TRBJ1-2, with 8 bases lining up with TRBD1. The germline gives CDR1 SGHVS, CDR2 FNYEAQ. The V and J ends lost 4 bases and 8 bases, in that order; junction bases with no gene match: 9. There are 14 residues in the CDR3. The CDR3, as DNA: TGTGCCAGCAGCTGGACGGACAGGGACTCCGGCTACACCTTC. It codes for CASSWTDRDSGYTF. Using reference TRBV7-6 and TRBJ1-2 for the parts outside the CDR3, the full variable domain is GAGVSQSPRYKVTKRGQDVALRCDPISGHVSLYWYRQALGQGPEFLTYFNYEAQQDKSGLPNDRFSAERPEGSISTLTIQRTEQRDSAMYRCASSWTDRDSGYTFGSGTRLTVV.

CDR3 in DNA: TGCGCCAGCAGCCATGGAATCGGGGTCATCAATGAGCAGTTCTTC. Amino acids: CASSHGIGVINEQFF. This chain links TRBV4-3 with TRBJ2-1; maybe TRBD2 (5 bases). This CDR3 has 15 residues. V was pared by 3 bases and J by 6 bases, with 15 bases between. Germline CDR1 is LGHNA and CDR2 is YSLEER.